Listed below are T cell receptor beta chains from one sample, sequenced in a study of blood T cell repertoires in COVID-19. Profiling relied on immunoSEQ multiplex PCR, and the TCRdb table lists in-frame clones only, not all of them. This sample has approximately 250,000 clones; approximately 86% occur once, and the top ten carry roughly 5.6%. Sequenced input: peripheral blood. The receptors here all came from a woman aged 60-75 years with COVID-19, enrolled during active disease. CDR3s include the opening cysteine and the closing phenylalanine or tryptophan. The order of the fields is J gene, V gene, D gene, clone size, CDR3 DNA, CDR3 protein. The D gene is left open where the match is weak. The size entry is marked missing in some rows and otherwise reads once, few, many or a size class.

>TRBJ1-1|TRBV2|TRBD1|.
TGTGCCAGCAGGGCCGGACAGGGTAGGACTGAAGCTTTCTTT
CASRAGQGRTEAFF
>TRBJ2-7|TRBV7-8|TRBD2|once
TGTGCCAGCAGCCATCTAGCGGAGCGCTACGAGCAGTACTTC
CASSHLAERYEQYF
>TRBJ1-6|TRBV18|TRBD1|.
TGTGCCAGCTCACCACGTAGCCTGGGACAGGGAAATTCACCCCTCCACTTT
CASSPRSLGQGNSPLHF
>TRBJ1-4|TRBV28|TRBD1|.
TGTGCCACCTACGACAGGGTTCATGAAAAACTGTTTTTT
CATYDRVHEKLFF
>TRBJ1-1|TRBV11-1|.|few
TGTGCCAGCAGCTTAACGTGCTTCCCGCTATGTACTGAAGCTTTCTTT
CASSLTCFPLCTEAFF
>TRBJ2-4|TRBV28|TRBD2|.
TGTGCCAGCAATCCTTGGGGCGGGAGTGATGAGGTTAGGTACTTC
CASNPWGGSDEVRYF
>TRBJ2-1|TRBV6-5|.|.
TGTGCCAGCAGTTCCTCGACTGGAGGGTCAAATGAGCAGTTCTTC
CASSSSTGGSNEQFF
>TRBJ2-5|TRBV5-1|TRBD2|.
TGCGCCAGCAGCTTGGCAGGACTAGCGGGACTGGAGACCCAGTACTTC
CASSLAGLAGLETQYF
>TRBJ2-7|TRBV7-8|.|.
TGTGCCAGCAGCCTTAGGACAGCCTACGAGCAGTACTTC
CASSLRTAYEQYF
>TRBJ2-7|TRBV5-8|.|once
TGTGCCAGCAGCTCGATAATAGCGCTTACGGTGGAGCAGTACTTC
CASSSIIALTVEQYF
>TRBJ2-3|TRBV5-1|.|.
TGCGCCAGCAGCTTGAGTGCGACACCCCCCACAGATACGCAGTATTTT
CASSLSATPPTDTQYF
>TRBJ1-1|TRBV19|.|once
TGTGCCAGTAGCCTACAGGGGAACACTGAAGCTTTCTTT
CASSLQGNTEAFF
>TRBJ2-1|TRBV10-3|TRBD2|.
TGTGCCATCACCCCGGGACTAGCGGATTACAATGAGCAGTTCTTC
CAITPGLADYNEQFF
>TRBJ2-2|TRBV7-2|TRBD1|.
TGTGCCAGCAGCATCCCGAGGGGGCGGACCGGGGAGCTGTTTTTT
CASSIPRGRTGELFF
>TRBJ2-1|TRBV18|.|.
TGTGCCAGCTCGCAGGACAAGACCATCTACAATGAGCAGTTCTTC
CASSQDKTIYNEQFF
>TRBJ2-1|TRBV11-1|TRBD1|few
TGTGCCAGCAGGAAAGGACAGGGATGGAATGAGCAGTTCTTC
CASRKGQGWNEQFF
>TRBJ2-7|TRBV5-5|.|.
TGTGCCAGCAGCTTGACGGGGGATACCTACGAGCAGTACTTC
CASSLTGDTYEQYF
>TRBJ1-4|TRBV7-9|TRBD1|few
TGTGCCAGCAGTTCGGACAGGGTTGTTGAAAAACTGTTTTTT
CASSSDRVVEKLFF
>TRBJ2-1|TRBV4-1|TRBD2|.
TGCGCCAGCAGGAACGAGCTAGCGGGATTTGGGGAGCAGTTCTTC
CASRNELAGFGEQFF
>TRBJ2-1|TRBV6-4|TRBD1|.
TGTGCCAGCAGCATTAATCGACAGGGGGCGGATGAGCAGTTCTTC
CASSINRQGADEQFF
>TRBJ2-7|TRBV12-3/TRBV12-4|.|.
TGTGCCAGCAGTTTAGTAAACTACGAGCAGTACTTC
CASSLVNYEQYF
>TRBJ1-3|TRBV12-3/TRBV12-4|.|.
TGTGCCAGCAGCCGGACTAGCGGCACCATATATTTT
CASSRTSGTIYF